These 27 T cell receptor beta chains originate from one sample sequenced in a study of T-cell memory formation after mild COVID-19. In TCRdb, the 5' RACE reads were re-called with MiXCR into one record per CDR3 protein. The sample consists of about 420,000 distinct CDR3 sequences, roughly a quarter of them appearing once. Sequencing was performed on PBMCs or a T cell subset sorted from them (not recorded which). The receptors were sampled from an adult woman who had mild COVID-19 (a few samples of this study predate the infection). Cell type and time point are not known.

Only a few counts were recorded for this clonotype. The rearrangement uses TRBV5-5 and TRBJ1-3; D is perhaps TRBD1 (6 bases). CDR3 length: 14 residues. Germline CDR1 is SGHKS and CDR2 is YYEKEE (reference sequence). V lost 2 bases, J lost 9 bases, and 15 bases lay in between. The CDR3 region has the DNA TGTGCCAGCAGCTTCCAGGCGCCAGGGGCCACCATATATTTT. This translates into CASSFQAPGATIYF.

V is TRBV7-9 and J is TRBJ2-1, with no clear D. Germline V gene data show CDR1 as SEHNR and CDR2 as FQNEAQ (reference sequence). This CDR3 comprises 16 residues. The germline V and J ends were trimmed by 5 bases and 2 bases, with 16 bases remaining between them. CDR3 nucleotide sequence: TGTGCCAGCAGCCGACCGGAGTCTGGCCCCTACAATGAGCAGTTCTTC. Its protein is CASSRPESGPYNEQFF.

This clonotype was picked up a small number of times. This chain links TRBV5-1 with TRBJ2-7; D may be TRBD1 (6 bases). The CDR3 spans 15 residues. V lost 6 bases, J lost 6 bases, and 22 bases lay in between. CDR1 SGHRS and CDR2 YFSETQ come from the germline V gene. For the CDR3, the DNA is TGCGCCAGCATGGGCCTCGACAGGTCGGGTGCCGAGCAGTACTTC. This translates into CASMGLDRSGAEQYF.

The table lists this clonotype with many counts. V gene TRBV12-3 or TRBV12-4 combines with J gene TRBJ2-7; 8 nucleotides match TRBD1. This CDR3 is built from 12 residues. Trimming at V came to 3 bases and at J to 7 bases, leaving 2 bases not matched to a gene. CDR3 protein: CASSFDRGEQYF. The CDR3 nucleotides read TGTGCCAGCAGTTTCGACAGGGGAGAGCAGTACTTC.

The V call is TRBV12-3 or TRBV12-4, the J call TRBJ2-5, with a possible D match to TRBD1 (6 bases). The CDR3 covers 13 residues. The V end was cut by 3 bases, the J end by 5 bases, with 10 bases between. CDR3 sequence (DNA): TGTGCCAGCAGTTTTCAGGGGTACGAGACCCAGTACTTC. Translation: CASSFQGYETQYF.

This chain connects TRBV5-4 to TRBJ2-5; 10 bases fit TRBD1. This CDR3 has 16 residues. V shed 0 bases, J shed 2 bases, and the junction held 4 bases outside the gene matches. Germline-derived CDR1 and CDR2 are SGHNT and YYREEE (reference sequence). CDR3 in DNA: TGTGCCAGCAGCTTGGGGGACAGGGGACTTCAAGAGACCCAGTACTTC. Its translation: CASSLGDRGLQETQYF.

This clonotype was observed a handful of times. The gene calls are TRBV28 and TRBJ2-1, with 12 bases lining up with TRBD2. CDR3 length: 15 amino acids. Germline V gene sequence: CDR1 MDHEN, CDR2 SYDVKM. The ends lost 5 bases at V and 5 bases at J; junction bases unmatched: 4. CDR3 region: CASSPWTSGNNEQFF. CDR3 coding DNA: TGTGCCAGCAGTCCTTGGACTAGCGGGAACAATGAGCAGTTCTTC.

This clonotype appeared many times. This chain links TRBV29-1 with TRBJ1-3; 9 nucleotides agree with TRBD1. Germline V CDR1 and CDR2: SQVTM, ANQGSEA. The CDR3 sequence is 14 residues long. Trimming took 6 bases from V and 3 from J; bases not matched to a gene: 6. The CDR3 spells CSVRGTGYGNTIYF. The CDR3 DNA sequence: TGCAGCGTGCGCGGGACAGGGTATGGAAACACCATATATTTT.

This clonotype was observed many times. CDR3 coding DNA: TGCGCCAGCATCGCCGTGAGCGGGAGGGCCTACAATGAGCAGTTCTTC. Its protein product is CASIAVSGRAYNEQFF. The rearrangement links TRBV5-1 to TRBJ2-1, with 10 bases that match TRBD2. From germline, CDR1 is SGHRS and CDR2 YFSETQ. The J segment lost 2 bases and the V segment lost 6 bases, leaving 8 bases of the junction unmatched. The CDR3 runs 16 residues.

The rearrangement uses TRBV29-1 and TRBJ2-7; D may correspond to TRBD1 or TRBD2 (6 bases each). V lost 3 bases, J lost 0 bases, and 12 bases lay in between. Looked up from germline, CDR1 is SQVTM and CDR2 is ANQGSEA. The length of the CDR3 is 14 residues. CDR3 nucleotide sequence: TGCAGCGTTGAGGGGGGACATACCTCCTACGAGCAGTACTTC. Protein sequence: CSVEGGHTSYEQYF.

This clonotype was seen a few times. V gene TRBV15 combines with J gene TRBJ2-1; D is uncertain. This CDR3 region has 15 residues. Trimming stripped 0 bases from V and 5 bases from J, with 11 bases between. Germline CDR1 reads LNHNV; CDR2 reads YYDKDF (reference sequence). The CDR3 reads CATSREPPRHNEQFF. CDR3 nucleotide sequence: TGTGCCACCAGCAGAGAGCCACCCCGGCACAATGAGCAGTTCTTC.

This clonotype showed up just a few times. The J gene is TRBJ2-1, the V gene TRBV7-9, with D unclear. Looked up from germline, CDR1 is SEHNR and CDR2 is FQNEAQ (reference sequence). The CDR3 contains 11 residues. Trimming took 2 bases from V and 7 from J, leaving 3 bases between them. CDR3 nucleotide sequence: TGTGCCAGCAGCTTAATGAATGAGCAGTTCTTC. Translated: CASSLMNEQFF.

This chain joins TRBV4-1 and TRBJ2-1; 7 bases agree with TRBD1. Germline V CDR1 and CDR2: MGHRA, YSYEKL. CDR3 length equals 17 residues. Germline trimming cut 2 bases from V and 4 bases from J; bases unmatched to any gene: 11. This CDR3 is CASSQNTFRDRYNEQFF. CDR3 coding DNA: TGCGCCAGCAGCCAAAACACGTTCCGGGACAGATACAATGAGCAGTTCTTC.

The V gene is TRBV14, the J gene TRBJ2-2; D uncertain. Germline V CDR1 and CDR2: SGHDN, FVKESK. This CDR3 has 13 amino acids. Trimming took off 3 bases at V and 5 bases at J, with 7 bases between the two ends. The CDR3 sequence is CASSQSRTGELFF. The CDR3 nucleotides are TGTGCCAGCAGCCAGTCAAGGACCGGGGAGCTGTTTTTT.

This clonotype showed up just a few times. V and J are TRBV20-1 and TRBJ2-1, with D perhaps TRBD2 (6 bases). Germline CDR1 is DFQATT and CDR2 is SNEGSKA (reference sequence). Deletions cut 0 bases from V and 7 bases from J, with 13 bases between. This CDR3 comprises 14 residues. CDR3 DNA sequence: TGCAGTGCTAGAGAACGGGGGAAGTGGAATGAGCAGTTCTTC. As protein: CSARERGKWNEQFF.

This clonotype was observed a few times. The chain links TRBV7-2 to TRBJ2-3; 7 bases are shared with TRBD2. The germline gives CDR1 SGHTA, CDR2 FQGNSA. V lost 1 base, J lost 6 bases, and 4 bases stayed unmatched. This CDR3 has 14 residues. CDR3 protein: CASSLGGGDDTQYF. CDR3 DNA: TGTGCCAGCAGCTTAGGGGGGGGAGACGATACGCAGTATTTT.

The rearrangement joins TRBV12-3 or TRBV12-4 to TRBJ1-1; D may be TRBD1 (6 bases). The CDR3 sequence is 16 residues long. The V end was cut by 6 bases, the J end by 3 bases, with 20 bases between. CDR3 sequence (DNA): TGTGCCAGCAGGCCCCACCCCGGACAGAGACACACTGAAGCTTTCTTT. Translated, it gives CASRPHPGQRHTEAFF.

This clonotype came up a few times. V usage is TRBV6-5 and J usage is TRBJ1-5; 7 bases are shared with TRBD1. Trimming at V came to 5 bases and at J to 6 bases, leaving 10 bases not matched to a gene. The CDR3 extends over 15 amino acids. Germline V CDR1 and CDR2: MNHEY, SVGAGI. The CDR3 DNA follows: TGTGCCAGCAGTAGAGACTCGACAGGGATTCAGCCCCAGCATTTT. Its translation: CASSRDSTGIQPQHF.

This clonotype was recorded a few times. The chain uses TRBV4-2 and TRBJ2-2; 9 bases map to TRBD2. Trimming removed 1 base from V and 5 bases from J; junction bases left unmatched: 11. Germline V gives CDR1 LGHNA, CDR2 YNFKEQ. The CDR3 is 18 residues long. The CDR3 reads CASSQGFGAGGRTGELFF. Here the CDR3 DNA reads TGTGCCAGCAGCCAAGGATTCGGCGCGGGAGGGCGAACCGGGGAGCTGTTTTTT.

This clonotype has more than one count but fewer than ten. J is TRBJ1-1 and V is TRBV18, with D possibly TRBD1 on 6 matching bases. The V end lost 1 base, the J end lost 6 bases, and 9 bases lay between the germline ends. CDR1 KGHSH and CDR2 LQKENI come from the germline V gene. There are 13 residues in the CDR3. The CDR3 loop is CASSPLNRAEAFF. The CDR3 DNA follows: TGTGCCAGCTCACCACTAAACAGGGCTGAAGCTTTCTTT.

The J gene is TRBJ2-5, the V gene TRBV27; 7 bases align to TRBD1. There are 14 residues in the CDR3. Unmatched junction bases numbered 11, after V lost 8 bases and J lost 5 bases. CDR1 and CDR2 (germline): MNHEY, SMNVEV (reference sequence). The CDR3: CASRRQGTGETQYF. The CDR3 nucleotides read TGTGCCAGCCGCCGACAGGGTACGGGGGAGACCCAGTACTTC.

This clonotype came up a few times. The chain carries TRBV4-1 and TRBJ2-7, with TRBD1 as a possible D gene (5 bases). CDR3 length equals 14 residues. Germline values: CDR1 MGHRA, CDR2 YSYEKL. V lost 1 base and J 3 bases, leaving 10 bases between the germline ends. The CDR3 DNA is TGCGCCAGCAGCCAAGTAGGGGCTAGCTACGAGCAGTACTTC. It specifies CASSQVGASYEQYF.

This clonotype occurred a few times. Written as DNA, the CDR3 is TGTGCCAGCAGCTTAGGGCGAGGGATATACAATGAGCAGTTCTTC. Translation: CASSLGRGIYNEQFF. The V gene is TRBV7-2, the J gene TRBJ2-1, with D maybe TRBD2 (5 bases). The V gene's germline CDR1 is SGHTA and CDR2 FQGNSA. The CDR3 runs to 15 residues. With 1 base removed from V and 4 bases from J, the gap between germline ends came to 11 bases. Supplemented by reference TRBV7-2 and TRBJ2-1, the full variable domain reads GAGVSQSPSNKVTEKGKDVELRCDPISGHTALYWYRQSLGQGLEFLIYFQGNSAPDKSGLPSDRFSAERTGGSVSTLTIQRTQQEDSAVYLCASSLGRGIYNEQFFGPGTRLTVL.

The CDR3 sequence: CASSSAGAYQKHYEQYF. The DNA of the CDR3 is TGTGCCAGCAGTTCCGCGGGGGCCTACCAGAAGCACTACGAGCAGTACTTC. The V and J genes are TRBV6-5 and TRBJ2-7, with a possible D match to TRBD2 (7 bases). Trimming pared 4 bases from V and 3 bases from J, leaving 22 bases between. Per germline, CDR1 MNHEY and CDR2 SVGAGI. This CDR3 spans 17 amino acids.

The chain combines TRBV27 with TRBJ1-2; D unclear. The length of the CDR3 is 15 residues. Between the trimmed V and J ends, which lost 5 bases and 5 bases, there was a span of 18 bases. CDR1 is MNHEY and CDR2 is SMNVEV in the germline V gene (reference sequence). CDR3 DNA sequence: TGTGCCAGCAGTCTTCTCGGCGAGAAGGGATATGGCTACACCTTC. It specifies CASSLLGEKGYGYTF.

The chain joins TRBV18 to TRBJ2-5; a possible D gene is TRBD1 (5 bases). V was clipped by 3 bases and J by 4 bases, with 18 bases between them. The CDR3 contains 16 residues. Looked up from germline, CDR1 is KGHSH and CDR2 is LQKENI. CDR3 loop: CASSPLPRQSGETQYF. As DNA, the CDR3 is TGTGCCAGCTCACCCCTACCGAGACAGTCGGGAGAGACCCAGTACTTC.

The table lists this clonotype with a few counts. The CDR3 here is CSVDAVVARGSTDTQYF. DNA of the CDR3: TGCAGCGTTGATGCGGTTGTGGCTAGAGGGAGCACAGATACGCAGTATTTT. The V call is TRBV29-1, the J call TRBJ2-3; possibly TRBD2 for D (5 bases). V lost 3 bases and J 0 bases, leaving 19 bases between the germline ends. Germline V CDR1 and CDR2: SQVTM, ANQGSEA. The CDR3 is 17 residues long.